These 3 T cell receptor beta chains came from one sample sequenced in a study of OX40 agonist ivuxolimab in advanced cancers. The protocol was immunoSEQ multiplex PCR, while the TCRdb copy is restricted to in-frame clones and leaves out a portion. The table records about 96,000 clones, roughly 80% of them present only once. This material consisted of CD4+ or CD8+ T cells sorted from blood, taken in a trial of the OX40 agonist ivuxolimab. These receptors were collected from an adult with an advanced solid tumor such as melanoma, head and neck, liver or kidney cancer.

The genes are TRBV19 and TRBJ2-7; 10 nucleotides line up with TRBD2. With V trimmed by 5 bases and J by 2 bases, 0 bases remained unmatched. The CDR3 length is 13 residues. Per the germline V gene, CDR1 is LNHDA and CDR2 is SQIVND (reference sequence). The CDR3 sequence is CASSGLAAYEQYF. Here the CDR3 DNA reads TGTGCCAGTAGTGGACTAGCGGCCTACGAGCAGTACTTC.

This rearrangement joins TRBV4-1 to TRBJ2-2; no clear D gene. With 3 bases removed from V and 8 bases from J, the gap between germline ends came to 7 bases. This CDR3 is built from 12 residues. Germline-derived CDR1 and CDR2 are MGHRA and YSYEKL. CDR3 sequence reads: CASSHSSGELFF. CDR3 coding DNA: TGCGCCAGCAGCCATTCTTCAGGGGAGCTGTTTTTT.

This rearrangement joins TRBV28 to TRBJ1-1; no firm D call. The V and J ends lost 2 bases and 6 bases respectively, with 13 bases between them. The CDR3 contains 14 residues. The germline CDR1 and CDR2 sequences are MDHEN and SYDVKM. The CDR3 region is CASSLRDPAAEAFF. The CDR3 DNA is TGTGCCAGCAGTTTACGAGATCCCGCCGCTGAAGCTTTCTTT.